The rows below give T cell receptor beta chains drawn from one sample of a study of regulatory T cells in long-lasting Graves disease. TCRdb passed the multiplex PCR reads through MiXCR, listing each CDR3 protein once. The table records hundreds of thousands of distinct CDR3 sequences, 13% of them present only once. These records were also assigned to another study, of T cells in Graves' hyperthyroidism and ophthalmopathy.

The sample here was peripheral blood mononuclear cells (PBMCs), taken at new diagnosis, from a patient treated with antithyroid drugs. The origin of the receptors is a man aged 25 to 45 with Graves disease. Both conserved end residues are part of each CDR3. Fields, in order: CDR3 DNA, CDR3 protein, J gene, V gene, D gene, CDR3 length, clone size. D genes are given only for firm matches. Size is stated for part of the rows, as once, few or many counts, or as a class when the clone is expanded.

TGTGCCAGCAGTACCGACAGCGGGAGGGCGGAGGAGACCCAGTACTTC	CASSTDSGRAEETQYF	TRBJ2-5	TRBV6-1	TRBD2	16	few
TGCAGCGTTGAAGGGAGATCCTACAATGAGCAGCTCTTC	CSVEGRSYNEQLF	TRBJ2-1	TRBV29-1	-	13	-
TGCGCCAGCAGTTTCGAGGAGCAGTTCTTC	CASSFEEQFF	TRBJ2-1	TRBV28	-	10	many
TGTGCCAGCAGCGTAGCTTCTACGGACACCGGGGAGCTGTTTTTT	CASSVASTDTGELFF	TRBJ2-2	TRBV9	-	15	-
TGCAGCGTTCCAGGGGAAGGACTCTACGAGCAGTACTTC	CSVPGEGLYEQYF	TRBJ2-7	TRBV29-1	-	13	many
TGTGCCAGCAGTTTTAGCGTCAATGAGCAGTTCTTC	CASSFSVNEQFF	TRBJ2-1	TRBV12-3/TRBV12-4	-	12	many
TGTGCCAGCAGACTAGCGAGGAGCTCCTACGAGCAGTACTTC	CASRLARSSYEQYF	TRBJ2-7	TRBV27	TRBD2	14	-
TGTGCCAGCAGCTTAGATCCGGGGTCCTACGACGAGCAGTACTTC	CASSLDPGSYDEQYF	TRBJ2-7	TRBV7-2	-	15	many
TGTGCCAGCAGCTTCCTAGCGGGAGTGAGCACAGATACGCAGTATTTT	CASSFLAGVSTDTQYF	TRBJ2-3	TRBV7-2	TRBD2	16	many
TGTGCCAGCAGTTTACCCTACAGGGGGTTGGACTATGGCTACACCTTC	CASSLPYRGLDYGYTF	TRBJ1-2	TRBV6-2/TRBV6-3	TRBD1	16	few
TGTGCCAGCAGCTTGGCGGAGGAGGGGCCCCAGCATTTT	CASSLAEEGPQHF	TRBJ1-5	TRBV5-5	-	13	-
TGCAGTGCTAGTTTACTAGCTAATGAGCAGTTCTTC	CSASLLANEQFF	TRBJ2-1	TRBV20-1	-	12	few
TGTGCCAGCAGTCCCCGAGGGGGACTAGCGGGAGAAGACTCCTACGAGCAGTACTTC	CASSPRGGLAGEDSYEQYF	TRBJ2-7	TRBV6-1	TRBD2	19	many
TGTGCCAGCAGCTTGTTGATCGGGGACGGAGACTCCTACGAGCAGTACTTC	CASSLLIGDGDSYEQYF	TRBJ2-7	TRBV7-9	-	17	-
TGTGCCAGCAGTGAAGAACCGGGACAGGGGGACATTCAGTACTTC	CASSEEPGQGDIQYF	TRBJ2-4	TRBV6-1	TRBD1	15	many
TGTGCCAGTAGTGCCACAGGGCGGGGAAACACCGGGGAGCTGTTTTTT	CASSATGRGNTGELFF	TRBJ2-2	TRBV19	-	16	few
TGTGCCAGCAGTGAAGTAAGGACGATTGGCTACGAGCAGTACTTC	CASSEVRTIGYEQYF	TRBJ2-7	TRBV2	-	15	many
TGTGCCTGGAGTGGAACAGGGAGAAACACCATATATTTT	CAWSGTGRNTIYF	TRBJ1-3	TRBV30	-	13	few
TGCAGCGTTGCGAACAGGGGGAAGTTAGATTTT	CSVANRGKLDF	TRBJ2-3	TRBV29-1	TRBD1	11	-
TGTGCCAGCAGCCCATGGGGGACTAGCGGGAGCCTCGGAGAGACCCAGTACTTC	CASSPWGTSGSLGETQYF	TRBJ2-5	TRBV5-4	TRBD2	18	few
TGTGCCAGCAGTGAAGCCGGGTCCCCCCCAGAGACCCAGTACTTC	CASSEAGSPPETQYF	TRBJ2-5	TRBV6-2/TRBV6-3	-	15	many
TGTGCCAGCAGCCTAGGACAGGGTGTATCGTACTTC	CASSLGQGVSYF	TRBJ2-7	TRBV5-6	TRBD1	12	many
TGTGCCGGGACCCTTGGACTAGCGGCACAGGCAGATACGCAGTATTTT	CAGTLGLAAQADTQYF	TRBJ2-3	TRBV30	TRBD2	16	few
TGTGCCTGGGAGCAGACTAGCTCGTTCTCCTACGAGCAGTACTTC	CAWEQTSSFSYEQYF	TRBJ2-7	TRBV30	TRBD2	15	many
TGTGCCAGCAGAATTGGCTCCGGGAGAAACACTGAAGCTTTCTTT	CASRIGSGRNTEAFF	TRBJ1-1	TRBV5-8	-	15	-
TGTGCCAGCAGCCCCCCGCGGGGTAGCGGGAGAGAGCAGTACTTC	CASSPPRGSGREQYF	TRBJ2-7	TRBV11-3	TRBD2	15	-
TGTGCCAGCAGTCCCTCAGCGGGAGAGGACGAGCAGTACTTC	CASSPSAGEDEQYF	TRBJ2-7	TRBV27	TRBD2	14	-
TGCAGTGCTCCGGACAGAGGGGAAGAGACCCAGTACTTC	CSAPDRGEETQYF	TRBJ2-5	TRBV20-1	-	13	many
TGTGCCAGCAGCCCCCGGACAGGAGCCTACAATGAGCAGTTCTTC	CASSPRTGAYNEQFF	TRBJ2-1	TRBV7-9	TRBD1	15	many
TGTGCCAGCAGCTTAGCTACAGGGCTGAACACTGAAGCTTTCTTT	CASSLATGLNTEAFF	TRBJ1-1	TRBV7-9	-	15	many
TGTGCCAGCGGGGGCGCAACCACCGGGGAGCTGTTTTTT	CASGGATTGELFF	TRBJ2-2	TRBV5-6	-	13	many
TGCAGTGCCCTGGACCTACCCTACGAGCAGTACTTC	CSALDLPYEQYF	TRBJ2-7	TRBV20-1	-	12	-
TGTGCCAGCAGTCATCGAAGACTAGCGGGAGTGGGCACAGATACGCAGTATTTT	CASSHRRLAGVGTDTQYF	TRBJ2-3	TRBV12-3/TRBV12-4	TRBD2	18	many
TGTGCCAGTAGTACCGCCGGGGGCCAAGAGACCCAGTACTTC	CASSTAGGQETQYF	TRBJ2-5	TRBV19	-	14	few
TGTGCCACCAGTGATCCGGACGGAGAAGAGACCCAGTACTTC	CATSDPDGEETQYF	TRBJ2-5	TRBV24-1	-	14	many
TGTACCAGCTCACCTCCCGGACCAGGATCGTCCGAGCAGTACTTC	CTSSPPGPGSSEQYF	TRBJ2-7	TRBV18	-	15	-
TGTGCCAGCAGGTCGACGGGAGTTTACAATGAGCAGTTCTTC	CASRSTGVYNEQFF	TRBJ2-1	TRBV6-1	-	14	many
TGTGCCAGCAGTCAGGACAGTAATAGCAATCAGCCCCAGCATTTT	CASSQDSNSNQPQHF	TRBJ1-5	TRBV2	-	15	many
TGTGCCAGCAGTTACTTGACAGGGGGCGGCGTGAGGAGCAATCAGCCCCAGCATTTT	CASSYLTGGGVRSNQPQHF	TRBJ1-5	TRBV6-5	TRBD1	19	many
TGCGCCAGCAGCTCCAGACAGGGAGGACCCTACGAGCAGTACTTC	CASSSRQGGPYEQYF	TRBJ2-7	TRBV5-1	-	15	many
TGTGCCAGCTCACCATCTAGCGCCTACAATGAGCAGTTCTTC	CASSPSSAYNEQFF	TRBJ2-1	TRBV18	-	14	-
TGCAGTGCTGTCGACGGAACGCTTGGCTACACCTTC	CSAVDGTLGYTF	TRBJ1-2	TRBV20-1	-	12	-
TGCAGCGTTCTCCGGGACAGGGGTGCCTACGAGCAGTACTTC	CSVLRDRGAYEQYF	TRBJ2-7	TRBV29-1	TRBD1	14	many
TGTGCCACCAGCCCCGGGGGCCGGGGCCTGGAGACCCAGTACTTC	CATSPGGRGLETQYF	TRBJ2-5	TRBV15	-	15	many
TGTGCCTCGTCACTGAGGAGCTACACCTTC	CASSLRSYTF	TRBJ1-2	TRBV30	-	10	-
TGTGCCAGTACGTCAGGACAGGTGATCCGCCATGGCTACACCTTC	CASTSGQVIRHGYTF	TRBJ1-2	TRBV19	TRBD1	15	many
TGTGCCAGCAGCCAAGAGGCGAGCAGAAGCAACACAGATACGCAGTATTTT	CASSQEASRSNTDTQYF	TRBJ2-3	TRBV14	-	17	-
TGTGCCAGTAGTATGGGCCCCAGCTATGGCTACACCTTC	CASSMGPSYGYTF	TRBJ1-2	TRBV19	-	13	-
TGTGCCAGCAGTTTGGCCCAGGGAAATGGCTACACCTTC	CASSLAQGNGYTF	TRBJ1-2	TRBV27	-	13	many
TGTGCCAGCAGTCGACTACTTCCCACAGATACGCAGTATTTT	CASSRLLPTDTQYF	TRBJ2-3	TRBV2	-	14	many
TGTGCCAGCAGCTTAGTTGCGTCTCTAGCCAAAAACATTCAGTACTTC	CASSLVASLAKNIQYF	TRBJ2-4	TRBV7-2	-	16	many
TGTGCCAGCAGTGAACTGGGGGGCTACGCGAACACCGGGGAGCTGTTTTTT	CASSELGGYANTGELFF	TRBJ2-2	TRBV6-1	-	17	medium-sized
TGTGCCAGCAGTTTTTCGCGGGGGACCTACAATGAGCAGTTCTTC	CASSFSRGTYNEQFF	TRBJ2-1	TRBV12-3/TRBV12-4	TRBD2	15	many
TGTGCCAGCAGCGCAACCTCCACAGGGGGCGATTACGAGCAGTACTTC	CASSATSTGGDYEQYF	TRBJ2-7	TRBV7-2	TRBD1	16	few
TGCAGTGCAGGACAGGTCCTAAATGAAAAACTGTTTTTT	CSAGQVLNEKLFF	TRBJ1-4	TRBV20-1	TRBD1	13	-
TGCGCCAGCAGCTTGGCGGCTAGCACAGATACGCAGTATTTT	CASSLAASTDTQYF	TRBJ2-3	TRBV5-1	-	14	many